The clone carrying this T cell receptor (beta chain) occurred a few times. CDR3 length: 15 residues. Trimming removed 1 base from V and 5 bases from J, with 12 bases in between. TCRdb fed the RT-PCR reads into MiXCR, producing one record per CDR3 protein. Among about 680,000 distinct CDR3 sequences listed, 14% were seen once. The source is a female donor in good health, serving as a healthy control. The specimen sequenced was memory CD4+ T cells from blood. The V call is TRBV12-3 or TRBV12-4, the J call TRBJ1-5; the D gene is possibly TRBD1 (5 bases). The CDR3 loop reads CASSLGPDRYQPQHF. The CDR3, as DNA: TGTGCCAGCAGTTTAGGACCTGACAGATATCAGCCCCAGCATTTT.